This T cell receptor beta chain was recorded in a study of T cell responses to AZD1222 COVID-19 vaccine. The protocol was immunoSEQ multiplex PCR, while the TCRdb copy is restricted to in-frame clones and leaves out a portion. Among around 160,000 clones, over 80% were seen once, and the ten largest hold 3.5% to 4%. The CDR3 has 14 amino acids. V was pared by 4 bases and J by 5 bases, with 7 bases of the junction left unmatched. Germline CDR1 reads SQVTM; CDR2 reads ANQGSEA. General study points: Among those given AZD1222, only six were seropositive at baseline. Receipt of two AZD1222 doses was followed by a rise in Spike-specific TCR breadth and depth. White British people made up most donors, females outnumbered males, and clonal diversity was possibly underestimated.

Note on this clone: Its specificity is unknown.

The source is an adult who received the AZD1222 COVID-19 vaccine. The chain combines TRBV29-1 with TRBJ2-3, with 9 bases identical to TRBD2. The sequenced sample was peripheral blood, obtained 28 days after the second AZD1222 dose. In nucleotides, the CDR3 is TGCAGCGTTGCGGAGGGACTAGCTGGAGATACGCAGTATTTT. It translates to CSVAEGLAGDTQYF.